The rows below give T cell receptor beta chains drawn from one sample of a study of blood T cell repertoires in COVID-19. Some clones are missing from TCRdb's copy, which holds only in-frame ones; the method was immunoSEQ multiplex PCR. The sample holds over 200,000 clones; around 84% are singletons and the top ten take roughly 20%. Sequenced sample: peripheral blood. The source of these receptors is a woman aged 80 or older with active or convalescent COVID-19. The conserved cysteine and the conserved F or W are not part of the CDR3 here.

>TRBV7-9|TRBJ1-1
ASTPGLTRVTEAF
>TRBV10-3|TRBJ2-1
AISELSGKATNEQF
>TRBV10-3|TRBJ1-1
AISEDSYEAF
>TRBV5-1|TRBJ2-7
ASSWGTGSAYEQY
>TRBV5-5|TRBJ1-5
ASSLEAGGGQPQH
>TRBV9|TRBJ2-1
ASSSSSGPYNEQF
>TRBV7-9|TRBJ2-5
ASSWGVGAEETQY
>TRBV6-5|TRBJ1-2
ASSPIPSLASYT
>TRBV11-2|TRBJ1-3
ASRQAGARSGNTIY
>TRBV28|TRBJ2-2
ASNPGPGSYTGELF
>TRBV6-5|TRBJ1-4
ASSTTHNEKLF
>TRBV5-5|TRBJ2-1
ASSLAGSGGPLGF
>TRBV4-2|TRBJ2-6
ASSQVGGRGSGANVLT
>TRBV7-9|TRBJ1-1
ASSPLTMNTEAF
>TRBV4-2|TRBJ2-2
ASSQASGRPGGTGELF
>TRBV7-2|TRBJ2-7
ASSLEAGLASGEQY
>TRBV11-2|TRBJ2-6
ASSLLPSGANVLT
>TRBV11-1|TRBJ2-1
ASSLSGGRGNNEQF
>TRBV12-5|TRBJ2-1
ASGLTLSGLGSYNEQF
>TRBV5-1|TRBJ2-7
ASSVPGTGGAEQY
>TRBV7-2|TRBJ1-1
ASSSTGTPSRGAF
>TRBV28|TRBJ2-7
ASSLWDNSYEQY
>TRBV30|TRBJ2-7
AWHPPGQGEQY